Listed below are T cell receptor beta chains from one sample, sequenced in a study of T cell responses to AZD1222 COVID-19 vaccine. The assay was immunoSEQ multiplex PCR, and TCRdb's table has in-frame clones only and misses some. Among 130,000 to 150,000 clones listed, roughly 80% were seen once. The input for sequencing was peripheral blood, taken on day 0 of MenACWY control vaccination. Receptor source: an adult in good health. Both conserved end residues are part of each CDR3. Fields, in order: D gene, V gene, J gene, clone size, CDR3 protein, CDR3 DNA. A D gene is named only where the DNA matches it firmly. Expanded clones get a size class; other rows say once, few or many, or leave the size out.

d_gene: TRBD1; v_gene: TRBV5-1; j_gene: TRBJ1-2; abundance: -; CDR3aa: CASSTGTGGYGYTF; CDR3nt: TGCGCCAGCAGCACCGGGACAGGGGGCTATGGCTACACCTTC
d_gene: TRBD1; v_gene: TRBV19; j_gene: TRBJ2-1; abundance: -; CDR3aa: CASTLRDRRNEQFF; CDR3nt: TGTGCCAGTACCCTAAGGGACAGAAGGAATGAGCAGTTCTTC
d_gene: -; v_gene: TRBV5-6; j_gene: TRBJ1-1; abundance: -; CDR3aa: CASSLSQIKQLNTEAFF; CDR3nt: TGTGCCAGCAGCTTGAGCCAAATCAAACAGCTGAACACTGAAGCTTTCTTT
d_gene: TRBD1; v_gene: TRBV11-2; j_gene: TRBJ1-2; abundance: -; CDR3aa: CASSLIARTGTGDGYTF; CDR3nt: TGTGCCAGCAGCTTAATAGCCCGGACCGGGACAGGGGACGGCTACACCTTC
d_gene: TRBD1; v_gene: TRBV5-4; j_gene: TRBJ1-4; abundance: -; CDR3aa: CASSRDSNEKLFF; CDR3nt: TGTGCCAGCAGCCGGGACAGTAATGAAAAACTGTTTTTT
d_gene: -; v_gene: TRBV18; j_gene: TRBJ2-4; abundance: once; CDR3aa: CASSPDQGGNIQYF; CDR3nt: TGTGCCAGCTCACCAGATCAGGGGGGGAACATTCAGTACTTC
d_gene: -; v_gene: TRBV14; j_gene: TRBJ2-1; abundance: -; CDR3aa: CASSLTGTVSYNEQFF; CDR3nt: TGTGCCAGCAGCCTCACCGGGACCGTCTCCTACAATGAGCAGTTCTTC
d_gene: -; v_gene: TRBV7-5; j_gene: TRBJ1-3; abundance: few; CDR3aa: CVRTHAWGSSGNTIYF; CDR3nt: TGTGTCAGAACCCACGCTTGGGGGTCCTCTGGAAACACCATATATTTT
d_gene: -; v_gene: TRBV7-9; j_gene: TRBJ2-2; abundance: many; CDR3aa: CASSLTVDTGELFF; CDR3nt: TGTGCCAGCAGCTTAACAGTTGACACCGGGGAGCTGTTTTTT
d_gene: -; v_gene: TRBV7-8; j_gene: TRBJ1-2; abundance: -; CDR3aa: CASSIGSGSFYGYTF; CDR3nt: TGTGCCAGCAGTATTGGTTCGGGCAGTTTCTATGGCTACACCTTC
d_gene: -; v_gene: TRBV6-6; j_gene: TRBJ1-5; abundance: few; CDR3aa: CASSLGPGQPQHF; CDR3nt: TGTGCCAGCAGTTTAGGCCCGGGGCAGCCCCAGCATTTT
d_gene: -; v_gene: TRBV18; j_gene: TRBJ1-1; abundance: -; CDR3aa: CASSPRSNTEAFF; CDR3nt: TGTGCCAGCTCACCACGCTCGAACACTGAAGCTTTCTTT
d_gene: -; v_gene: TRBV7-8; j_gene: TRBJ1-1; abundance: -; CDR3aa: CASSSSALMNTEAFF; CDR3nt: TGTGCCAGCAGCTCCTCGGCTCTGATGAACACTGAAGCTTTCTTT
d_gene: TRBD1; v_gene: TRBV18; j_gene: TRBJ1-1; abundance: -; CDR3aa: CASSPKGQTMNTEAFF; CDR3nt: TGTGCCAGCTCACCCAAGGGACAGACCATGAACACTGAAGCTTTCTTT
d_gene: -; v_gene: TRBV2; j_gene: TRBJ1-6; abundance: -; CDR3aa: CASRDNSPLHF; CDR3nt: TGTGCCAGCAGGGATAATTCACCCCTCCACTTT
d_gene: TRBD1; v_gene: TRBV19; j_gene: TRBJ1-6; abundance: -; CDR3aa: CASSPRQGGSPLHF; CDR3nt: TGTGCCAGTAGTCCCCGACAGGGAGGCTCACCCCTCCACTTT
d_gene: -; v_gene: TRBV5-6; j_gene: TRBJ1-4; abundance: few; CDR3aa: CASSPSGVKVEKLFF; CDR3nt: TGTGCCAGCAGCCCCTCCGGGGTGAAGGTTGAAAAACTGTTTTTT
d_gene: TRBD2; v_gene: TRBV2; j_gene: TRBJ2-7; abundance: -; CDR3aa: CASGGGTYEQYF; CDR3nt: TGTGCCTCCGGCGGGGGTACCTACGAGCAGTACTTC
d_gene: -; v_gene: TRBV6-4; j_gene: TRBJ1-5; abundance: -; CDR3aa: CASSLRRYSNQPQHF; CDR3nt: TGTGCCAGCAGTCTCCGGCGGTATAGCAATCAGCCCCAGCATTTT
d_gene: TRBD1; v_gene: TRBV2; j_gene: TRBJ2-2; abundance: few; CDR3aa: CARTTGVGELFF; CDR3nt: TGTGCCAGGACGACAGGGGTCGGGGAGCTGTTTTTT
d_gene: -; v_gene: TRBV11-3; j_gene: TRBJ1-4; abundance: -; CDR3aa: CASSLRRRGNEKLFF; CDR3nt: TGTGCCAGCAGCTTACGGCGTCGGGGAAATGAAAAACTGTTTTTT
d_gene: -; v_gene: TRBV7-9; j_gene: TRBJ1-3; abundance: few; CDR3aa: CASKSSRDSSSGNTIYF; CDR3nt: TGTGCCAGCAAGTCGAGCCGGGACTCAAGCTCTGGAAACACCATATATTTT
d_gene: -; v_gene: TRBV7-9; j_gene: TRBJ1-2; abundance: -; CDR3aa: CASSHYSDYGYTF; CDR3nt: TGTGCCAGCAGTCATTACAGTGACTATGGCTACACCTTC
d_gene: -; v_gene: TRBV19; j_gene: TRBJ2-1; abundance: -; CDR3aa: CAVGRGNGNEQFF; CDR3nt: TGTGCCGTCGGGAGAGGGAACGGGAATGAGCAGTTCTTC